The next 27 T cell receptor beta chains were all read from a single sample in a study of T cell changes during pregnancy in multiple sclerosis. The protocol was immunoSEQ multiplex PCR, while the TCRdb copy is restricted to in-frame clones and leaves out a portion. The data show fewer than 15,000 clones, with 80% to 90% seen just once and around a fifth held by the top ten. The sequenced sample was CD8+ T cells from peripheral blood mononuclear cells, obtained in the first trimester of pregnancy. Receptors originate from a female donor with multiple sclerosis, enrolled in a pregnancy study.

V is TRBV6-1 and J is TRBJ2-3; 11 bases fit TRBD2. This CDR3 comprises 16 residues. V trimming: 0 bases; J trimming: 4 bases; junction bases outside the gene matches: 3. Germline loops: CDR1 MNHNS, CDR2 SASEGT. The DNA of the CDR3 is TGTGCCAGCAGTGAAGCTAGCGGGGGGGGAGCAGATACGCAGTATTTT. This sequence encodes CASSEASGGGADTQYF.

The chain uses TRBV5-4 and TRBJ2-1, with TRBD1 matching 8 bases. Germline CDR1 is SGHNT and CDR2 is YYREEE (reference sequence). After removal of 0 bases from V and 7 bases from J, the junction contained 3 bases not matched to a gene. The CDR3 consists of 14 residues. The CDR3 DNA reads as TGTGCCAGCAGCTTGGTGACAGGGGTGAATGAGCAGTTCTTC. Translation gives CASSLVTGVNEQFF.

The rearrangement links TRBV7-8 to TRBJ2-7, with 10 nucleotides matching TRBD2. CDR1 SGHVS and CDR2 FQNEAQ come from the germline V gene. The junction had 10 bases not matched to a gene; V was cut back by 5 bases and J by 3 bases. CDR3 length: 16 amino acids. The CDR3 region has the DNA TGTGCCAGCAGCGTACAGCGGGAGGGCTACTACTACGAGCAGTACTTC. It specifies CASSVQREGYYYEQYF.

This chain links TRBV27 with TRBJ2-7; 7 nucleotides align to TRBD1. V shed 3 bases, J shed 2 bases, and the junction held 10 bases outside the gene matches. Germline CDR1 reads MNHEY; CDR2 reads SMNVEV (reference sequence). The CDR3 covers 16 residues. The CDR3 reads CASSFVIYRGPYEQYF. The CDR3 DNA sequence: TGTGCCAGCAGTTTTGTTATTTACAGGGGCCCCTACGAGCAGTACTTC.

This clone appeared once. The chain combines TRBV6-5 with TRBJ1-1, with a possible D match to TRBD1 (6 bases). Per germline, CDR1 MNHEY and CDR2 SVGAGI. The CDR3 has 13 amino acids. Trimming removed 0 bases at V and 8 bases at J, with 10 bases between. The CDR3 DNA follows: TGTGCCAGCAGTTACTCGAGAGGGGGAGAAGCTTTCTTT. It encodes CASSYSRGGEAFF.

The rearrangement joins TRBV28 to TRBJ1-3, with a tentative D call TRBD1 (6 bases). The CDR3 loop spans 14 amino acids. V was shortened by 5 bases and J by 1 base, with 9 bases between the two germline ends. The V gene's germline CDR1 is MDHEN and CDR2 SYDVKM. The DNA for the CDR3 is TGTGCCAGCAGTCCCAGGGGATCTGGAAACACCATATATTTT. Translated, it gives CASSPRGSGNTIYF.

The chain is built from TRBV11-2 and TRBJ2-2; 8 bases are a match to TRBD1. CDR3 length: 14 amino acids. Germline CDR1 reads SGHAT; CDR2 reads FQNNGV. The trim removed 3 bases at V and 6 bases at J, leaving 3 bases unmatched. CDR3 nucleotides: TGTGCCAGCAGCTTTACAGGGGGTCCCGGGGAGCTGTTTTTT. Translation: CASSFTGGPGELFF.

There are a few counts of this clone. This chain uses TRBV27 with TRBJ1-2, with D perhaps TRBD1 (5 bases). The CDR3 spans 15 residues. In germline, CDR1 is MNHEY, CDR2 SMNVEV (reference sequence). The germline V and J ends were trimmed by 3 bases and 4 bases, with 15 bases remaining between them. In DNA form, the CDR3 reads TGTGCCAGCAGTTTGTCGCCCCCGGGGGTCTATGGCTACACCTTC. It translates to CASSLSPPGVYGYTF.

This clone is a singleton in its sample. V is TRBV9 and J is TRBJ2-4; TRBD2 agrees at 10 bases. Germline lookup yields CDR1 SGDLS and CDR2 YYNGEE. The CDR3 contains 14 residues. J was trimmed by 4 bases and V by 2 bases; bases with no gene match: 0. The CDR3 DNA sequence: TGTGCCAGCAGCGTTAGCGGGGGGAAAAACATTCAGTACTTC. It translates to CASSVSGGKNIQYF.

The chain uses TRBV28 and TRBJ1-1; TRBD1 matches 8 bases. The germline gives CDR1 MDHEN, CDR2 SYDVKM. The CDR3 spans 17 residues. The J segment lost 1 base and the V segment lost 5 bases, leaving 12 bases of the junction unmatched. Here the CDR3 reads CASSGLRTGNGNTEAFF. The CDR3 DNA reads TGTGCCAGCAGTGGGCTCCGGACAGGGAACGGGAACACTGAAGCTTTCTTT.

J is TRBJ2-5 and V is TRBV6-5; 14 nucleotides match TRBD2. The trim removed 1 base at V and 3 bases at J, leaving 1 base unmatched. Germline V lookup: CDR1 MNHEY, CDR2 SVGAGI. This CDR3 is built from 16 residues. CDR3 loop: CASSYLGLAGEETQYF. CDR3 in DNA: TGTGCCAGCAGTTACTTGGGACTAGCGGGAGAAGAGACCCAGTACTTC.

The CDR3 coding sequence is TGTGCCAGCTCACCAGAGTACCAAGAGACCCAGTACTTC. It yields the protein CASSPEYQETQYF. This rearrangement joins TRBV18 to TRBJ2-5; no reliable D call. Trimming left V 2 bases short and J 0 bases short, with 4 bases between. The CDR3 is made up of 13 amino acids. Germline V gene sequence: CDR1 KGHSH, CDR2 LQKENI.

The chain employs TRBV15 and TRBJ2-1, with a weak D call TRBD1 (6 bases). The CDR3 length is 16 residues. Per germline, CDR1 LNHNV and CDR2 YYDKDF (reference sequence). The germline V and J ends were trimmed by 5 bases and 1 base, with 15 bases remaining between them. CDR3 sequence (DNA): TGTGCCACCAGCGTGGGAACAGGGTATTCCTACAATGAGCAGTTCTTC. Translation gives CATSVGTGYSYNEQFF.

This sequence joins TRBV7-9 and TRBJ1-2; 9 bases are shared with TRBD1. Germline V gives CDR1 SEHNR, CDR2 FQNEAQ (reference sequence). Unmatched junction bases numbered 15, after V lost 5 bases and J lost 8 bases. There are 16 residues in the CDR3. Written as DNA, the CDR3 is TGTGCCAGCAGCCCCCCCTTACAGGGGGCTGATCGGGGCTACACCTTC. It yields the protein CASSPPLQGADRGYTF.

The chain couples TRBV21-1 to TRBJ1-4; the listed D gene, TRBD1, was not tested against the DNA. TRBV21-1 is a pseudogene. The CDR3 has 16 residues. The CDR3 spells CASSETGIPTNEKLFF. CDR3 in DNA: TGTGCCAGCAGCGAAACAGGGATACCAACTAATGAAAAACTGTTTTTT.

This sequence joins TRBV9 and TRBJ2-7; TRBD2 matches 14 bases. This CDR3 is 17 amino acids long. The germline gives CDR1 SGDLS, CDR2 YYNGEE. The V and J ends lost 3 bases and 4 bases, in that order; junction bases with no gene match: 9. DNA for the CDR3: TGTGCCAGCAGCGGACGGGGGGGGACTAGCGGGAGTTACGAGCAGTACTTC. The encoded protein is CASSGRGGTSGSYEQYF.

The V call is TRBV6-5, the J call TRBJ1-1, with D uncertain. V was cut by 3 bases and J by 3 bases, with 11 bases left in between. The CDR3 has 14 residues. In germline, CDR1 is MNHEY, CDR2 SVGAGI. The CDR3, as DNA: TGTGCCAGCAGTTATTCGGAGGCCTACACTGAAGCTTTCTTT. Translated, it gives CASSYSEAYTEAFF.

The chain combines TRBV20-1 with TRBJ2-7; D ambiguous. V was trimmed by 8 bases and J by 2 bases, leaving 7 bases between them. The CDR3 has 10 residues. Germline assignment: CDR1 DFQATT and CDR2 SNEGSKA (reference sequence). The CDR3 is CSPLPYEQYF. The CDR3 bases are TGCAGTCCCCTCCCCTACGAGCAGTACTTC.

This chain connects TRBV9 to TRBJ2-1; TRBD2 aligns across 12 bases. Trimming cost V 5 bases and J 10 bases; bases outside gene matches: 10. The CDR3 spans 15 residues. Germline V gene sequence: CDR1 SGDLS, CDR2 YYNGEE. In nucleotides, the CDR3 is TGTGCCAGCAGTGCTCTAGCGGGGGGGCAGGGGGAGCAGTTCTTC. It specifies CASSALAGGQGEQFF.

This rearrangement joins TRBV5-1 to TRBJ2-5; the match to TRBD1 covers 8 bases. V dropped 2 bases and J dropped 0; count of bases not matched to a gene: 9. The CDR3 is made up of 17 amino acids. Germline CDR1 is SGHRS and CDR2 is YFSETQ. CDR3 residues: CASSFSTGTGYQETQYF. CDR3 coding DNA: TGCGCCAGCAGCTTCTCCACCGGGACAGGCTACCAAGAGACCCAGTACTTC.

The rearrangement uses TRBV6-6 and TRBJ2-1, with TRBD2 identical over 9 bases. J lost 9 bases, V lost 7 bases, and 7 bases had no gene match. The germline CDR1 and CDR2 sequences are MNHNY and SVGAGI (reference sequence). This CDR3 is 13 amino acids long. The DNA for the CDR3 is TGTGCCAGCACCCTTAGCGGGAGCGGTGAGCAGTTCTTC. As protein: CASTLSGSGEQFF.

The V and J genes are TRBV28 and TRBJ1-5, with TRBD1 matching 7 bases. V gave up 4 bases and J gave up 4 bases; unmatched junction bases: 7. The CDR3 consists of 15 residues. Germline-derived CDR1 and CDR2 are MDHEN and SYDVKM. In nucleotides, the CDR3 is TGTGCCAGCAGTTCGCGGACAGGACGGAATCAGCCCCAGCATTTT. Amino acid sequence: CASSSRTGRNQPQHF.

The chain carries TRBV18 and TRBJ2-1, with 7 positions matching TRBD2. CDR3 size: 16 residues. J lost 4 bases, V lost 3 bases, and 9 bases had no gene match. Germline V lookup: CDR1 KGHSH, CDR2 LQKENI. The CDR3 here is CASSPAGGRRYNEQFF. The CDR3 bases are TGTGCCAGCTCACCTGCTGGCGGGAGAAGGTACAATGAGCAGTTCTTC.

This clone was detected once. J is TRBJ2-3 and V is TRBV28, with D perhaps TRBD1 (5 bases). V lost 2 bases and J lost 1, with 10 bases in between. The CDR3 is 15 amino acids. CDR1 MDHEN and CDR2 SYDVKM come from the germline V gene. CDR3 residues: CASSLPLGGTDTQYF. CDR3 coding DNA: TGTGCCAGCAGTTTACCCCTAGGGGGCACAGATACGCAGTATTTT.

The chain carries TRBV6-5 and TRBJ2-2; 8 nucleotides align to TRBD2. V lost 3 bases, J lost 5 bases, and 5 bases stayed unmatched. Germline assignment: CDR1 MNHEY and CDR2 SVGAGI. This CDR3 has 15 amino acids. The CDR3 DNA is TGTGCCAGCAGTTATTTAGCGGGACGGACCGGGGAGCTGTTTTTT. As protein: CASSYLAGRTGELFF.

The genes are TRBV19 and TRBJ2-2; 11 bases line up with TRBD2. The CDR3 covers 14 residues. Germline lookup yields CDR1 LNHDA and CDR2 SQIVND (reference sequence). Trimming cost V 6 bases and J 6 bases; bases outside gene matches: 3. The DNA of the CDR3 is TGTGCCAGTAGCGTACTAGCGGGAGCCGGGGAGCTGTTTTTT. It translates to CASSVLAGAGELFF.

As concerns this clone: At one boundary the junction diverges from the germline segment, which might be a read error. The rearrangement joins TRBV27 to TRBJ2-3; D ambiguous. The CDR3 consists of 14 residues. CDR1 and CDR2 (germline): MNHEY, SMNVEV (reference sequence). The CDR3 DNA sequence: TGTGCCAGCAGTTTAGGGCTGAGCATAGATACGCAGTATTTT. This encodes CASSLGLSIDTQYF.